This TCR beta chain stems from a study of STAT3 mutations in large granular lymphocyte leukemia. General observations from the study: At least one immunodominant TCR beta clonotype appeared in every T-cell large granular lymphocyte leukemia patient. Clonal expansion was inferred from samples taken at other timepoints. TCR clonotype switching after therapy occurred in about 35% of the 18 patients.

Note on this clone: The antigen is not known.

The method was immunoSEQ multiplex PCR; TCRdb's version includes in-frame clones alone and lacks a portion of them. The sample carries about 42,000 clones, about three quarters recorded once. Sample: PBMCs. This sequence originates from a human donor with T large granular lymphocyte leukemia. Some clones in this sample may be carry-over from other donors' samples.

CDR3 DNA sequence: TGTGCCACCGGGGGGTTAGGTAGCAATCAGCCCCAGCATTTT. Encoded protein: CATGGLGSNQPQHF. The chain couples TRBV10-3 to TRBJ1-5, with D maybe TRBD1 (5 bases). Germline V gene data show CDR1 as ENHRY and CDR2 as SYGVKD. V lost 10 bases, J lost 0 bases, and 13 bases lay in between. The CDR3 has 14 residues.